Listed here are 23 T cell receptor beta chains from one sample, sequenced in a study of T cells in Graves' hyperthyroidism and ophthalmopathy. TCR beta CDR3 sequences were amplified from RNA transcripts. HTBI primers were the set used in a first-round RT-PCR of the TCR CDR3. TCRdb independently ran MiXCR on the multiplex PCR reads; one entry per CDR3 protein. The table shows under 450,000 distinct CDR3 sequences, with about 18% occurring only once. Sequences were obtained from blood. These receptors all stem from a woman in her 30s with Graves' hyperthyroidism that later progressed to Graves' ophthalmopathy.

V and J are TRBV27 and TRBJ2-7, with TRBD2 as a possible D gene (5 bases). The CDR3 is 17 residues long. Trimming shortened V by 5 bases and J by 4 bases, and 24 bases separated the two germline ends. Germline V gene sequence: CDR1 MNHEY, CDR2 SMNVEV (reference sequence). CDR3 nucleotide sequence: TGTGCCAGCAGTGAAGGACTGTCGCGTATCTATTCATACGAGCAGTACTTC. This gives the protein CASSEGLSRIYSYEQYF.

The V call is TRBV11-3, the J call TRBJ2-2; 11 positions agree with TRBD2. V lost 1 base, J lost 0 bases, and 4 bases stayed unmatched. Per the germline V gene, CDR1 is SGHNT and CDR2 is YENEEA. The CDR3 covers 18 residues. DNA of the CDR3: TGTGCCAGCAGCTTAGTGCGGACTAGCGGGCCGAACACCGGGGAGCTGTTTTTT. Protein product: CASSLVRTSGPNTGELFF.

This clonotype has ten or more counts. The chain links TRBV2 to TRBJ2-1; 7 bases fit TRBD2. Per germline, CDR1 SNHLY and CDR2 FYNNEI. With V trimmed by 6 bases and J by 4 bases, 12 bases remained unmatched. CDR3 size: 16 residues. The CDR3 loop reads CASSDRGSGPYNEQFF. CDR3 DNA: TGTGCCAGCAGCGATCGGGGTAGCGGGCCATACAATGAGCAGTTCTTC.

Notes on this clonotype: A much larger clone lies a single base off, so this may be a read error. The chain employs TRBV5-8 and TRBJ2-2; 11 nucleotides align to TRBD2. Germline assignment: CDR1 SGHTS and CDR2 YDEGEE. This CDR3 contains 20 residues. Germline trimming cut 4 bases from V and 0 bases from J; bases unmatched to any gene: 14. The CDR3 coding sequence is TGTGCCAGCAGCCTCCATAGCGGGAGGGTCGCCCCACCGAACACCGGGGAGCTGTTTTTT. The encoded protein is CASSLHSGRVAPPNTGELFF. Supplemented by reference TRBV5-8 and TRBJ2-2, the full variable domain reads EAGVTQSPTHLIKTRGQQATLRCSPISGHTSVYWYQQALGLGLQFLLWYDEGEERNRGNFPPRFSGRQFPNYSSELNVNALELEDSALYLCASSLHSGRVAPPNTGELFFGEGSRLTVL.

This clonotype was detected ten times or more. The chain recombines TRBV5-1 with TRBJ1-1; possibly TRBD1 for D (6 bases). V was shortened by 0 bases and J by 1 base, with 13 bases between the two germline ends. CDR1 SGHRS and CDR2 YFSETQ come from the germline V gene. The CDR3 has 16 residues. The CDR3 DNA reads TGCGCCAGCAGCTTGGGGGGTACGGGACAGAACACTGAAGCTTTCTTT. Translating it yields CASSLGGTGQNTEAFF.

At least ten counts were recorded for this clonotype. The chain couples TRBV6-1 to TRBJ1-1; TRBD1 matches at 8 bases. After removal of 6 bases from V and 11 bases from J, the junction contained 8 bases not matched to a gene. Germline V lookup: CDR1 MNHNS, CDR2 SASEGT. CDR3 length equals 12 residues. Here the CDR3 reads CASSHRGYTAFF. The CDR3 bases are TGTGCCAGCAGCCACAGGGGGTATACGGCTTTCTTT.

Ten or more counts support this clonotype. CDR3 sequence: CASSYGSTGLAETQYF. In DNA, the CDR3 is TGTGCCAGCAGCTACGGTTCAACAGGACTAGCGGAGACCCAGTACTTC. This chain connects TRBV3-1 to TRBJ2-5, with 9 bases fitting TRBD2. V was clipped by 5 bases and J by 5 bases; unmatched bases: 12. The germline V gene has CDR1 LGHDT and CDR2 YNNKEL (reference sequence). The CDR3 consists of 16 residues.

This sequence joins TRBV7-9 and TRBJ1-3, with D perhaps TRBD1 (5 bases). The germline V gene encodes CDR1 SEHNR and CDR2 FQNEAQ (reference sequence). V lost 4 bases to trimming and J lost 8 bases, with 21 bases between them. The CDR3 covers 16 residues. CDR3 nucleotide sequence: TGTGCCAGCAGCTCTAAACTACAGGTTGCCTGGGACACCATATATTTT. It yields the protein CASSSKLQVAWDTIYF.

The sample holds many counts of this clonotype. The chain links TRBV2 to TRBJ2-5; weak D call: TRBD1 (6 bases). This CDR3 contains 14 residues. The germline gives CDR1 SNHLY, CDR2 FYNNEI. Trimming pared 1 base from V and 3 bases from J, leaving 9 bases between. In DNA, the CDR3 is TGTGCCAGCAGTGAAGGCAGGGGAAAAGAGACCCAGTACTTC. This translates into CASSEGRGKETQYF. Filled out from reference TRBV2 and TRBJ2-5, the complete variable domain reads EPEVTQTPSHQVTQMGQEVILRCVPISNHLYFYWYRQILGQKVEFLVSFYNNEISEKSEIFDDQFSVERPDGSNFTLKIRSTKLEDSAMYFCASSEGRGKETQYFGPGTRLLVL.

This clonotype was seen many times. The rearrangement links TRBV28 to TRBJ1-3, with 7 nucleotides matching TRBD1. The CDR3 is made up of 17 amino acids. Germline V gives CDR1 MDHEN, CDR2 SYDVKM. V was pared by 4 bases and J by 4 bases, with 13 bases of the junction left unmatched. The CDR3: CASSYYKPRGFGNTIYF. For the CDR3, the DNA is TGTGCCAGCAGTTACTACAAGCCCAGGGGGTTCGGAAACACCATATATTTT.

In its sample, this clonotype was seen many times. The chain joins TRBV18 to TRBJ2-7; TRBD2 matches at 10 bases. The CDR3 extends over 16 amino acids. V shed 2 bases and J 7 bases; nucleotides not matched to a gene: 11. Germline CDR1 reads KGHSH; CDR2 reads LQKENI. CDR3 in amino acids: CASSPSSLAGVNEQYF. CDR3 sequence (DNA): TGTGCCAGCTCACCATCGTCCCTAGCGGGAGTAAATGAGCAGTACTTC. The whole variable domain, remainder taken from reference TRBV18 and TRBJ2-7, is NAGVMQNPRHLVRRRGQEARLRCSPMKGHSHVYWYRQLPEEGLKFMVYLQKENIIDESGMPKERFSAEFPKEGPSILRIQQVVRGDSAAYFCASSPSSLAGVNEQYFGPGTRLTVT.

The gene calls are TRBV29-1 and TRBJ2-2, with a weak D call TRBD1 (8 bases). Per germline, CDR1 SQVTM and CDR2 ANQGSEA. V shed 0 bases and J shed 4 bases, with 15 bases lying between them. This CDR3 region has 16 residues. The CDR3 here is CSVEDPNRGGTGELFF. CDR3 DNA sequence: TGCAGCGTTGAAGATCCGAACAGGGGGGGCACCGGGGAGCTGTTTTTT.

This clonotype was counted many times. The V gene is TRBV2, the J gene TRBJ1-1; tentatively, D is TRBD1 (6 bases). The germline V gene has CDR1 SNHLY and CDR2 FYNNEI. The CDR3 runs 16 residues. V was pared by 3 bases and J by 2 bases, with 16 bases between. CDR3 nucleotide sequence: TGTGCCAGCAGTGATACTGAGGGGGAGGGAAACACTGAAGCTTTCTTT. It yields the protein CASSDTEGEGNTEAFF.

This clonotype came up many times. The chain recombines TRBV2 with TRBJ1-1; no clear D. The V end was cut by 6 bases, the J end by 2 bases, with 13 bases between. This CDR3 is built from 14 residues. CDR1 is SNHLY, CDR2 FYNNEI, per germline. The CDR3 protein is CASRIELGNTEAFF. As DNA, the CDR3 is TGTGCCAGCAGGATTGAACTGGGTAACACTGAAGCTTTCTTT.

This clonotype appeared many times. The chain combines TRBV6-1 with TRBJ2-1; the match to TRBD1 covers 9 bases. Trimming removed 6 bases from V and 8 bases from J; junction bases left unmatched: 5. Germline-derived CDR1 and CDR2 are MNHNS and SASEGT. The CDR3 sequence is 13 residues long. CDR3: CASRGQGSDEQFF. As DNA, the CDR3 is TGTGCCAGCAGGGGACAGGGTTCCGATGAGCAGTTCTTC.

Comment on this clonotype: A single base separates this from a much larger clone, so it may be a read error. J is TRBJ1-1 and V is TRBV6-5, with a possible D match to TRBD1 (5 bases). Per the germline V gene, CDR1 is MNHEY and CDR2 is SVGAGI. This CDR3 comprises 16 residues. The CDR3 DNA is TGTACCAGCAGTTACTCGATGGGGCGGAAGAACACTGAAGCTTTCTTT. This encodes CTSSYSMGRKNTEAFF.

This clonotype was counted many times. The chain combines TRBV27 with TRBJ2-2; D possibly corresponds to TRBD2 (5 bases). V lost 3 bases and J 2 bases, leaving 19 bases between the germline ends. The CDR3 is made up of 18 amino acids. Germline V CDR1 and CDR2: MNHEY, SMNVEV (reference sequence). This CDR3 is CASSFMPSRIKNTGELFF. The DNA for the CDR3 is TGTGCCAGCAGTTTTATGCCTAGCAGGATAAAAAACACCGGGGAGCTGTTTTTT.

This clonotype has a count of ten or more. This sequence joins TRBV19 and TRBJ1-2; 7 bases fit TRBD1. Germline V gene lookup returns CDR1 LNHDA and CDR2 SQIVND (reference sequence). CDR3 length equals 14 residues. V was pared by 5 bases and J by 0 bases, with 3 bases of the junction left unmatched. CDR3 sequence: CASSFGTANYGYTF. The CDR3 nucleotides are TGTGCCAGTAGTTTTGGGACAGCTAACTATGGCTACACCTTC.

J is TRBJ2-1 and V is TRBV4-1; 10 bases are shared with TRBD2. Germline V gene sequence: CDR1 MGHRA, CDR2 YSYEKL. V trimming: 4 bases; J trimming: 8 bases; junction bases outside the gene matches: 14. The CDR3 runs to 17 residues. The CDR3 DNA is TGCGCCAGCAGCCGATCCGGGACTAGCGCCCCCGGGGATGAGCAGTTCTTC. It codes for CASSRSGTSAPGDEQFF.

This sequence joins TRBV30 and TRBJ2-3, with a weak D call TRBD1 (5 bases). From germline, CDR1 is GTSNPN and CDR2 SVGIG (reference sequence). V lost 2 bases and J 1 base, leaving 10 bases between the germline ends. This CDR3 is 14 amino acids long. The DNA of the CDR3 is TGTGCCTGGAGTTTGACGACAGGCACAGATACGCAGTATTTT. Its translation is CAWSLTTGTDTQYF.

The genes are TRBV2 and TRBJ2-7; TRBD1 or TRBD2 may be the D gene (5 bases each). Per germline, CDR1 SNHLY and CDR2 FYNNEI. This CDR3 is built from 12 residues. V lost 4 bases and J lost 6, with 10 bases in between. CDR3 in DNA: TGTGCCAGCAGTGTCGGGGCGCTCGAGCAGTACTTC. It specifies CASSVGALEQYF.

The sample holds many counts of this clonotype. The genes are TRBV12-3 or TRBV12-4 and TRBJ2-4; the D is unclear. The CDR3 contains 16 residues. The V end was cut by 5 bases, the J end by 0 bases, with 14 bases between. The CDR3 spells CASSPSAGRAKNIQYF. In DNA, the CDR3 is TGTGCCAGCAGTCCCTCCGCAGGCAGAGCCAAAAACATTCAGTACTTC.

This clonotype was seen only a few times. The chain uses TRBV3-1 and TRBJ2-2; D may be TRBD2 (6 bases). Trimming shortened V by 5 bases and J by 8 bases, and 21 bases separated the two germline ends. The CDR3 totals 16 residues. CDR1 and CDR2 (germline): LGHDT, YNNKEL (reference sequence). CDR3 sequence (DNA): TGTGCCAGCAGCTCCCCCGGTAACCGACTAGAAGGGGAGCTGTTTTTT. Amino acid sequence: CASSSPGNRLEGELFF.